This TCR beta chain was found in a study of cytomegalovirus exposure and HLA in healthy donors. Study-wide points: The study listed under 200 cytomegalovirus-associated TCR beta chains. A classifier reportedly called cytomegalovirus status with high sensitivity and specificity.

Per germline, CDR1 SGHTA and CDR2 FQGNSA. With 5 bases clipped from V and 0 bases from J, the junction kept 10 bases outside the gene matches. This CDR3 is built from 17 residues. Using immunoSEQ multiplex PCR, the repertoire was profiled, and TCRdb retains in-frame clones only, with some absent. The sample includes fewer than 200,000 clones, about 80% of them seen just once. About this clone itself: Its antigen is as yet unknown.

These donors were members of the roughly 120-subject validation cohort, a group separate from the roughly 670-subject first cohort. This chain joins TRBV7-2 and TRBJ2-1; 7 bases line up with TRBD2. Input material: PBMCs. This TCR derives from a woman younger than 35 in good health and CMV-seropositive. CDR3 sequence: CASSPSWGGSSYNEQFF. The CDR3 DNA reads TGTGCCAGCAGCCCCTCCTGGGGGGGGAGCTCCTACAATGAGCAGTTCTTC.